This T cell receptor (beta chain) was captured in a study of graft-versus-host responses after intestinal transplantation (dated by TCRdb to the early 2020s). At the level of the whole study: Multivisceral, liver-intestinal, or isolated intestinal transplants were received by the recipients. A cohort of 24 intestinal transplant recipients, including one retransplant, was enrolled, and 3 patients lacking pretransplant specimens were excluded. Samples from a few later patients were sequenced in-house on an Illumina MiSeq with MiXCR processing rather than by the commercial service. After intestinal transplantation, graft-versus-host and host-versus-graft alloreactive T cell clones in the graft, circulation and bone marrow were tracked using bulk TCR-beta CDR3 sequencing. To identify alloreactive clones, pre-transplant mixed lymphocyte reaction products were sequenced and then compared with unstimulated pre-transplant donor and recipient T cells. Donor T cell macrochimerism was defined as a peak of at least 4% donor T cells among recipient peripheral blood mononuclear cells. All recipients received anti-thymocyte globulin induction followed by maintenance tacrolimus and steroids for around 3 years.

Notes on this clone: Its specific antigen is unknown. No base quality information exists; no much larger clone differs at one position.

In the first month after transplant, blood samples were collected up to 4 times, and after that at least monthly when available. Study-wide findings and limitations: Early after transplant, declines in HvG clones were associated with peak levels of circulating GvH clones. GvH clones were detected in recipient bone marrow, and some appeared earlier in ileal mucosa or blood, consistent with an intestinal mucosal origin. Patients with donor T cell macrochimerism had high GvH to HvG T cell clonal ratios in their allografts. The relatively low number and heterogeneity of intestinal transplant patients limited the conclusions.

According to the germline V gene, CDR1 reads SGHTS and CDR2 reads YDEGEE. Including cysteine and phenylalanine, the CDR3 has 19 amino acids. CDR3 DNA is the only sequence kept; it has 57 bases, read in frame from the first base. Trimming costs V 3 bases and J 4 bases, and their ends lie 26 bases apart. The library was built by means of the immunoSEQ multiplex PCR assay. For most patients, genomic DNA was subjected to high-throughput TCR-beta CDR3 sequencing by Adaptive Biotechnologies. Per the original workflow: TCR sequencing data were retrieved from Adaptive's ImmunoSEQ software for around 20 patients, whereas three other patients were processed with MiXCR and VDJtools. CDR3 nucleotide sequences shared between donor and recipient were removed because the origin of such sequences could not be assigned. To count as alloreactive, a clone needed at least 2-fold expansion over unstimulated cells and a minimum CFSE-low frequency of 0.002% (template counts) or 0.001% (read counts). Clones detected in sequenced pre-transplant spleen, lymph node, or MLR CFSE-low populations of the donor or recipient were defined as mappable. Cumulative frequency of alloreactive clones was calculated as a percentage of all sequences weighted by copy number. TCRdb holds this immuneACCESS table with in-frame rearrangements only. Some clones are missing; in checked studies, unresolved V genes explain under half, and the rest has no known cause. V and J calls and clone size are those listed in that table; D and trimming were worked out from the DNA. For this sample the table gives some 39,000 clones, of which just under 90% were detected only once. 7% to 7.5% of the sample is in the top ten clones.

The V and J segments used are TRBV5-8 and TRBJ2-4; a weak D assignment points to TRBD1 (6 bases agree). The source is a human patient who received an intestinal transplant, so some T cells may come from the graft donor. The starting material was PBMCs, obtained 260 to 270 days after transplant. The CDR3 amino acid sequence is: CASSSNPPFRGFGKNIQYF. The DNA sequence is TGTGCCAGCAGCTCCAACCCACCCTTCAGGGGATTTGGGAAAAACATTCAGTACTTC. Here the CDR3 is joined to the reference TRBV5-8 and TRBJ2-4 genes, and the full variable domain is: EAGVTQSPTHLIKTRGQQATLRCSPISGHTSVYWYQQALGLGLQFLLWYDEGEERNRGNFPPRFSGRQFPNYSSELNVNALELEDSALYLCASSSNPPFRGFGKNIQYFGAGTRLSVL.